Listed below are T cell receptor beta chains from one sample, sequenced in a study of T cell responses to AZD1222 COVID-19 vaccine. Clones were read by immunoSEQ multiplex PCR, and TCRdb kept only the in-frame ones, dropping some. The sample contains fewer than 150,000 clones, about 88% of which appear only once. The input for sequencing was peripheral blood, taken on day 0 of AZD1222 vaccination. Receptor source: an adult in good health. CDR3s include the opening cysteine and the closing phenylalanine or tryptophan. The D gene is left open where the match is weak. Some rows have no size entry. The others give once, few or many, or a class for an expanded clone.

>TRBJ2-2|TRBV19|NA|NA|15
CASTVAEGYTGELFF
TGTGCCAGTACCGTCGCCGAGGGTTACACCGGGGAGCTGTTTTTT
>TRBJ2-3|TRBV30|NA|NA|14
CAWSSTLGTDTQYF
TGTGCCTGGAGTTCGACACTAGGGACAGATACGCAGTATTTT
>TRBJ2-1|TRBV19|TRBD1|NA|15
CASSTDRVPNNEQFF
TGTGCCAGTAGTACCGACAGGGTCCCCAACAATGAGCAGTTCTTC
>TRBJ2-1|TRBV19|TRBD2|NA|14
CASSRTSGNSEQFF
TGTGCCAGTAGTCGGACTAGCGGGAACTCTGAGCAGTTCTTC
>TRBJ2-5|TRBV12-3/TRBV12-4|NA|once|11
CASSTLETQYF
TGTGCCAGCAGTACGTTGGAGACCCAGTACTTC
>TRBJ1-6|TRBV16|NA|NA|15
CASSQSPREGSPLHF
TGTGCCAGCAGCCAATCGCCCAGGGAGGGATCACCCCTCCACTTT
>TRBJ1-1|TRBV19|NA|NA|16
CASSTPSGHPNTEAFF
TGTGCCAGTAGTACCCCCTCGGGACATCCGAACACTGAAGCTTTCTTT
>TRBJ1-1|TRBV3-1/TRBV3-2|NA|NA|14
CASSQDQGNTEAFF
TGTGCCAGCAGCCAAGATCAGGGGAACACTGAAGCTTTCTTT
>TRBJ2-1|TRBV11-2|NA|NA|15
CASSWSPLSYNEQFF
TGTGCCAGCAGCTGGAGTCCACTGAGCTACAATGAGCAGTTCTTC
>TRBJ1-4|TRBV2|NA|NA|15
CASSPEGHFNEKLFF
TGTGCCAGCAGTCCGGAGGGACACTTTAATGAAAAACTGTTTTTT
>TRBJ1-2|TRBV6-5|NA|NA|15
CASSSGTSLDTSYTF
TGTGCCAGCAGTTCAGGGACCAGCCTGGATACGAGCTACACCTTC
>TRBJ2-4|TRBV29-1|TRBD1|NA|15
CSVEPGGGGVDIQYF
TGCAGCGTTGAACCAGGGGGCGGAGGAGTAGACATTCAGTACTTC
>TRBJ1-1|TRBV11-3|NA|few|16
CASSPDGRGGLDEAFF
TGTGCCAGCAGCCCCGACGGCAGGGGAGGGCTTGACGAAGCTTTCTTT
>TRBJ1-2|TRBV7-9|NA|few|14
CASSLAGGGSGYTF
TGTGCCAGCAGCTTAGCGGGGGGAGGTTCTGGCTACACCTTC
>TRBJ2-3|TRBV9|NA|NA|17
CASSHRWARESTDTQYF
TGTGCCAGCAGCCATAGGTGGGCTCGGGAAAGCACAGATACGCAGTATTTT
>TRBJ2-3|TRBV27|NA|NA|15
CASKTPLGGTDTQYF
TGTGCCAGCAAGACCCCCTTGGGAGGCACAGATACGCAGTATTTT
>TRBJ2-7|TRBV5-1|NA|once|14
CASSSTGSHYEQYF
TGCGCCAGCAGCTCAACAGGGTCCCATTACGAGCAGTACTTC
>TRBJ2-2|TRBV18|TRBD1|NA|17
CASSPQQRQGGTGELFF
TGTGCCAGCTCACCACAACAACGACAGGGGGGCACCGGGGAGCTGTTTTTT
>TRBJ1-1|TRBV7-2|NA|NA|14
CASSLAVWGAEAFF
TGTGCCAGCAGCTTAGCTGTGTGGGGCGCTGAAGCTTTCTTT
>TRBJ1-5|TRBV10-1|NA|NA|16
CASSESKGVEGQPQHF
TGCGCCAGCAGTGAGTCGAAAGGGGTTGAGGGTCAGCCCCAGCATTTT
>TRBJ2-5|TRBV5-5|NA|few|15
CASSLEQLNQETQYF
TGTGCCAGCAGCTTGGAACAGCTCAACCAAGAGACCCAGTACTTC
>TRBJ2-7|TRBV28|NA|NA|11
CASSLRAEQYF
TGTGCCAGCAGTCTACGGGCCGAGCAGTACTTC
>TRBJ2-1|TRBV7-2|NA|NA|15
CASSLAGAPPNEQFF
TGTGCCAGCAGCTTAGCTGGGGCGCCACCCAATGAGCAGTTCTTC
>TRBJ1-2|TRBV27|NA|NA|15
CASSSLWAGLRGYTF
TGTGCCAGCAGCTCCCTGTGGGCGGGGTTGAGGGGCTACACCTTC
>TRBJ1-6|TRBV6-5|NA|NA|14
CASRGGDPISPLHF
TGTGCCAGCAGAGGCGGCGATCCCATCTCACCCCTCCACTTT
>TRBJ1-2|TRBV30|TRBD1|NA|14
CAWSVSGTDYGYTF
TGTGCCTGGAGTGTTTCTGGGACAGACTATGGCTACACCTTC
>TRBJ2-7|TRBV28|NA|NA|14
CASSLAGPSYEQYF
TGTGCCAGCAGTTTAGCGGGCCCCTCCTACGAGCAGTACTTC